This T cell receptor beta chain was identified in a study of sequential checkpoint blockade in melanoma. Background on the study: Patients were randomized 1:1 to nivolumab-then-ipilimumab or ipilimumab-then-nivolumab first-line. After both sequences, patients received maintenance nivolumab.

Generated by immunoSEQ multiplex PCR, the TCRdb table keeps only in-frame clones and is missing some. The top ten clones hold 15% to 20% of a sample with roughly 30,000 clones, approximately 81% of them seen once. The CDR3 has 13 amino acids. V was clipped by 6 bases and J by 10 bases, with 15 bases between them. Germline CDR1 is MRHNA and CDR2 is SNTAGT. This clone was observed a handful of times. Treatment: randomized to nivolumab then ipilimumab (arm A) or the reverse (arm B). DNA-damaging chemotherapy had not been given to any patient beforehand. From thawed PBMCs, live CD3+CD8+ cells negative for CD19 and CD56 were sorted.

The sample here was CD8+ T cells sorted from blood (inferred from file names), taken from a patient given nivolumab and ipilimumab in sequence. The TCR was taken from a human donor with melanoma. J is TRBJ1-4 and V is TRBV6-4; no firm D call. The CDR3 DNA reads as TGTGCCAGCAGGGGAACTCCTCGGGGAAAACTGTTTTTT. Encoded protein: CASRGTPRGKLFF.